This TCR beta chain appears in the sequencing data of a study of T cell changes during pregnancy in multiple sclerosis. The protocol was immunoSEQ multiplex PCR, while the TCRdb copy is restricted to in-frame clones and leaves out a portion. The repertoire holds roughly 110,000 clones, with around 93% as singletons. Germline lookup yields CDR1 ENHRY and CDR2 SYGVKD. CDR3 size: 14 residues. The V and J ends lost 4 bases and 3 bases, in that order; junction bases with no gene match: 2. The chain combines TRBV10-3 with TRBJ1-4; 7 positions match TRBD1. The sequence derives from a female donor in good health, enrolled as a control in a pregnancy study. Sequencing used peripheral blood, obtained in the third trimester of pregnancy. The CDR3 DNA reads TGTGCCATCAGTGGGGACAGCTCTAATGAAAAACTGTTTTTT. Residues: CAISGDSSNEKLFF.